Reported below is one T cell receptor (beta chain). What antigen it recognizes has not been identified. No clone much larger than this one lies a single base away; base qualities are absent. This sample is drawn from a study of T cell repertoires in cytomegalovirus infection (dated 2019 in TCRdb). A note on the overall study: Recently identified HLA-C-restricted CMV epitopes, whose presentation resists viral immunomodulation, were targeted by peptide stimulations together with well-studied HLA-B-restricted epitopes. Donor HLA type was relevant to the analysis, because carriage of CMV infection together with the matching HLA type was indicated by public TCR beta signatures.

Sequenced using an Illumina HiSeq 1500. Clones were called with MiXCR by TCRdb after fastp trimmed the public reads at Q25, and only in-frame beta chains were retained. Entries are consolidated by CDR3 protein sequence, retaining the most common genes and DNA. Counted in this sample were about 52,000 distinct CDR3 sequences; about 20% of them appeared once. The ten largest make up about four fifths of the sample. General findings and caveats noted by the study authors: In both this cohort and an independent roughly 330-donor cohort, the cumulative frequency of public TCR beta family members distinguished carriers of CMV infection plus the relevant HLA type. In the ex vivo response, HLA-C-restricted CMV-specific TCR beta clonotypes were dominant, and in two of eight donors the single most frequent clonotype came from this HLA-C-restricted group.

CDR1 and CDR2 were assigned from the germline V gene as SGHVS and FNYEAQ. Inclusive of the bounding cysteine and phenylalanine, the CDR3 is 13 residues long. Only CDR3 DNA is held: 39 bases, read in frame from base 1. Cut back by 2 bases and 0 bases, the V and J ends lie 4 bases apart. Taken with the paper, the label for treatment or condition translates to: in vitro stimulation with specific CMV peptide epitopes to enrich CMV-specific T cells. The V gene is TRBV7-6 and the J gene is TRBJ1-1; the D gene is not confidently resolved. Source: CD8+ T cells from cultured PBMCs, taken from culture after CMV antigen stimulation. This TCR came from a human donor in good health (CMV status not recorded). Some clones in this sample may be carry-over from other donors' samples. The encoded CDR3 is CASSLSMNTEAFF. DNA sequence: TGTGCCAGCAGCTTATCGATGAACACTGAAGCTTTCTTT.